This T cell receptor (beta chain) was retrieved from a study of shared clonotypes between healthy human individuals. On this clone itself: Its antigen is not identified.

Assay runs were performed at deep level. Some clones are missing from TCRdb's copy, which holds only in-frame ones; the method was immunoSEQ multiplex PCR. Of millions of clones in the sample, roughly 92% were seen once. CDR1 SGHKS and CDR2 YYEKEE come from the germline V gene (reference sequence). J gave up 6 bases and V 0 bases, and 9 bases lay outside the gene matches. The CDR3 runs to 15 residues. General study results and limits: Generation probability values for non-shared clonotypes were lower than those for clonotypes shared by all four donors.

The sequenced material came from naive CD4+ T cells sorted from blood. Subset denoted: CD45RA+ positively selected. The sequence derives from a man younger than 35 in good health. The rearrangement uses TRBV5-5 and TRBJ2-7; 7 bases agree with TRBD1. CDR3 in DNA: TGTGCCAGCAGCTTGGGATGGGACAGCTTAGGCGAGCAGTACTTC. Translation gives CASSLGWDSLGEQYF.